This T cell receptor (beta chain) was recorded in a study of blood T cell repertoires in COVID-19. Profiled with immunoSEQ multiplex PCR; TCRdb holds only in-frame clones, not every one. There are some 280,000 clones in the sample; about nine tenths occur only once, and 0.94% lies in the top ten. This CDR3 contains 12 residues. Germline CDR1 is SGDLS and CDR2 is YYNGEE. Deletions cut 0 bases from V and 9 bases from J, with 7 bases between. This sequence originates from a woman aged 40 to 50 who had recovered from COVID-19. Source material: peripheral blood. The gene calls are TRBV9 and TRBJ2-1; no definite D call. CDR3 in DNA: TGTGCCAGCAGCGTAGGCTCTACTGAGCAGTTCTTC. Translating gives CASSVGSTEQFF.